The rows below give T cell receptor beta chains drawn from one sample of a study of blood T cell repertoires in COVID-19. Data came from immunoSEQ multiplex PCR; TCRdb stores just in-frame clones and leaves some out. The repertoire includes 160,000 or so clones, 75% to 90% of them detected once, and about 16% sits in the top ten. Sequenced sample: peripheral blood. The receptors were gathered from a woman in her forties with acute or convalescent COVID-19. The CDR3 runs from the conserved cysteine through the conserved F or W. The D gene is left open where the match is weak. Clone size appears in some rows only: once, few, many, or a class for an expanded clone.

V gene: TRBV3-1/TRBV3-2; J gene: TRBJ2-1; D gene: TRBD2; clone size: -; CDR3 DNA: TGTGCCAGCAGCCAAGATGGTCTCTTTGCAGCGGGAGCATACAATGAGCAGTTCTTC; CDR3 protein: CASSQDGLFAAGAYNEQFF
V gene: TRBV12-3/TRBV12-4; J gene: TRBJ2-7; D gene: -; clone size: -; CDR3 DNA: TGTGCCAGCTCGGGCTACGAGCAGTACTTC; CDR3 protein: CASSGYEQYF
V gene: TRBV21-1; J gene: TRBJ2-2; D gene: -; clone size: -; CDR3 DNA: TGTGCCAGGCCACGGGACAGGTTCACCGGGGAGCTGTTTTTT; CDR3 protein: CARPRDRFTGELFF
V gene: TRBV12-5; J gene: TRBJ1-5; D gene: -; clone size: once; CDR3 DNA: TGTGCTAGTGGCCTCGCCAGGGGCGATGGACAGCCCCAGCATTTT; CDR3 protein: CASGLARGDGQPQHF
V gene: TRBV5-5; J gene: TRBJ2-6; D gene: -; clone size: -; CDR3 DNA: TGTGCCAGCAGCTCGACTAGTCTCGGGGTTGGGGCCAACGTCCTGACTTTC; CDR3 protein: CASSSTSLGVGANVLTF
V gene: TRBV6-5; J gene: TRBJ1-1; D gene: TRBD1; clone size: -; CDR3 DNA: TGTGCCACCAGACAGGGTGGGAACACTGAAGCTTTCTTT; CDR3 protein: CATRQGGNTEAFF
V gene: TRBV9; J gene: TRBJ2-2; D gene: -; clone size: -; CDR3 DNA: TGTGCCAGCAGCGTAGGGTACGCGGCCACCGGGGAGCTGTTTTTT; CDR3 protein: CASSVGYAATGELFF
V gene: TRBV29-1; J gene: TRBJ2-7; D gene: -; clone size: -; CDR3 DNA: TGCAGCGATCCGGACAGTTCCCACGAGCAGTACTTC; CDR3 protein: CSDPDSSHEQYF
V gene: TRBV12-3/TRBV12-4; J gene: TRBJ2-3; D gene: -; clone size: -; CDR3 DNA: TGTGCCAGCAGACCGGGGATCGCAGATACGCAGTATTTT; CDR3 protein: CASRPGIADTQYF
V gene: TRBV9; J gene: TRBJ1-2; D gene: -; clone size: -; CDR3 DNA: TGTGCCAGCAGCGGGACACTTATTAACTATGGCTACACCTTC; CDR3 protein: CASSGTLINYGYTF
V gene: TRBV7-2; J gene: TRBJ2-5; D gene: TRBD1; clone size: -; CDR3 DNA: TGTGCCAGCAGCTTAGCGGGACAGGTCCAAGAGACCCAGTACTTC; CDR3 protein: CASSLAGQVQETQYF
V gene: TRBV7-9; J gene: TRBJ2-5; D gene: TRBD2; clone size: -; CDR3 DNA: TGTGCCAGCAGCTTAGATCTAGCGGGAGCTTGGGAGACCCAGTACTTC; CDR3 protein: CASSLDLAGAWETQYF
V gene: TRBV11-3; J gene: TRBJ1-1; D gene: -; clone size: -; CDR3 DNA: TGTGCCAGCAGCATTGGGGGACAGAACACTGAAGCTTTCTTT; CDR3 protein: CASSIGGQNTEAFF
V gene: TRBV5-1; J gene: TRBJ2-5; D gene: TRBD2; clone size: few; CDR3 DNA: TGCGCCAGCAGCAGAGGACTAGCGGGGGGGTCTGAGGAGACCCAGTACTTC; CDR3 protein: CASSRGLAGGSEETQYF
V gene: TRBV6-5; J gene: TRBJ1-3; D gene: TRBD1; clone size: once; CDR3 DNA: TGTGCCAGCACCAACAGGGGGCCAGGAAACACCATATATTTT; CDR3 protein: CASTNRGPGNTIYF
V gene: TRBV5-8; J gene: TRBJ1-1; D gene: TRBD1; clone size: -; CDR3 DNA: TGTGCCAGCAGCTTTGATGGCAGGGGGAGCACTGAAGCTTTCTTT; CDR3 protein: CASSFDGRGSTEAFF
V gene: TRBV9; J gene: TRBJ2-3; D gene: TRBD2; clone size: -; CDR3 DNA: TGTGCCAGCAGCGGGTCGGCGGGGGGTACAGATACGCAGTATTTT; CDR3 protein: CASSGSAGGTDTQYF
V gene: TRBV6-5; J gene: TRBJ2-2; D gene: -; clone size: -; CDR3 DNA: TGTGCCAGCTCTATACCCACCGGGGAGCTGTTTTTT; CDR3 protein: CASSIPTGELFF
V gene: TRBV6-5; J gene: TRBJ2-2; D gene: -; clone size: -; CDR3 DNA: TGTGCCAGCAGTTTCTACACCGGGGAGCTGTTTTTT; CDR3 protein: CASSFYTGELFF
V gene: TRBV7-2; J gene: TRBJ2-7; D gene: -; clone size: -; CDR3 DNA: TGTGCCAGCAGCTTACAGAAATCCTACGAGCAGTACTTC; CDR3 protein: CASSLQKSYEQYF
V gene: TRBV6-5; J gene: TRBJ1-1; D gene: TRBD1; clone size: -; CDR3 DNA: TGTGCCAGCAGTTACGTTGGGACAGGGCCTGAAGCTTTCTTT; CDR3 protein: CASSYVGTGPEAFF
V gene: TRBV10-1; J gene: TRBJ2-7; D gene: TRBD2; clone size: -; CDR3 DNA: TGCGCCAGCAGTCCTCTGCGGGGGGCCTACGAGCAGTACTTC; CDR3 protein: CASSPLRGAYEQYF
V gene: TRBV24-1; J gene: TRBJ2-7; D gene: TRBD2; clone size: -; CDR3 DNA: TGTGCCACCAGTGACGAAACTAGCGGGAGTTCCTACGAGCAGTACTTC; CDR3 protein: CATSDETSGSSYEQYF
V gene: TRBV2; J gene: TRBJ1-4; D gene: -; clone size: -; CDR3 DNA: TGTGCCAGCAGCGATTCCCTTAGCCCGCTATTTGAAAAACTGTTTTTT; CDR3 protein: CASSDSLSPLFEKLFF
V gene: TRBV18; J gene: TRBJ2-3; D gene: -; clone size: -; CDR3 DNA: TGTGCCAGCTCCGACGACCTAGCGTCAAACACAGATACGCAGTATTTT; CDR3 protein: CASSDDLASNTDTQYF
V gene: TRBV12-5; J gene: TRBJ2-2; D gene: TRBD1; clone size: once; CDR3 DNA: TGTGCTAGTGGTCCCAAAGCGACAGGGGCGAACACCGGGGAGCTGTTTTTT; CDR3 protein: CASGPKATGANTGELFF
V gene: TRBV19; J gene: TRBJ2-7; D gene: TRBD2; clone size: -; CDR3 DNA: TGTGCCAGTAGTACGGAGCGGGGGAGCTCCTACGAGCAGTACTTC; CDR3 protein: CASSTERGSSYEQYF
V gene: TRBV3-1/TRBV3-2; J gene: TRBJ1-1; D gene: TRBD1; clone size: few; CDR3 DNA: TGTGCCAGCAGCCAATGGACAGGAACTGAAGCTTTCTTT; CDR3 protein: CASSQWTGTEAFF
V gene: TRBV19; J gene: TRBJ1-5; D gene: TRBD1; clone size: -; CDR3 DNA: TGTGCCAGTAGTATTTGGTCAGGGGGCGTTGATCAGCCCCAGCATTTT; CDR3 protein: CASSIWSGGVDQPQHF
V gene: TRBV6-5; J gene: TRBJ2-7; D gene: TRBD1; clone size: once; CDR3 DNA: TGTGCCAGCAGTTACTCGAGACAGGGATTTCCCTACGAGCAGTACTTC; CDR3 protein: CASSYSRQGFPYEQYF
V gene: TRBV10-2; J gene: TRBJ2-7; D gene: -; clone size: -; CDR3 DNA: TGCGCCAGCAGTGAGTCGATGGGGCGAGCCTACGAGCAGTACTTC; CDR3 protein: CASSESMGRAYEQYF
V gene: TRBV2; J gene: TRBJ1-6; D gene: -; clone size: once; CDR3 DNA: TGTGCCAGCAGTGAAGATGGGAGGGTAGGTCGGTCACCCCTCCACTTT; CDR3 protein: CASSEDGRVGRSPLHF
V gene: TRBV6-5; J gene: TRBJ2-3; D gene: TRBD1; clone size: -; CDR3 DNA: TGTGCCAGCAGTTACTCCGGGACAGGGTTATCAGATACGCAGTATTTT; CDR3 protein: CASSYSGTGLSDTQYF
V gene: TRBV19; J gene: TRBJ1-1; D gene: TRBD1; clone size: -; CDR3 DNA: TGTGCCAGTAGTATAGTTGCGGGACAGGGGTCGAACACTGAAGCTTTCTTT; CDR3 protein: CASSIVAGQGSNTEAFF
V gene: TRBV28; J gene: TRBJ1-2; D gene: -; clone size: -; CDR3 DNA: TGTGCCAGCAGTTTATCCACAGCCTATGGCTACACCTTC; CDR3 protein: CASSLSTAYGYTF
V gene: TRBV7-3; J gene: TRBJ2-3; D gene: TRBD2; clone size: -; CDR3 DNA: TGTGCCAGCAGCCTCTCCGGGACTAGCGGTGATACGCAGTATTTT; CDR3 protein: CASSLSGTSGDTQYF
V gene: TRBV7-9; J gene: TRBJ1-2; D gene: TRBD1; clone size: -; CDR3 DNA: TGTGCCAGCAGCTTAACCGCAGGGGGAGATGGCTACACCTTC; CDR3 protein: CASSLTAGGDGYTF
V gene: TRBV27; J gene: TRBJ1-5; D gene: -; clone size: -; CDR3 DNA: TGTGCCAGCAGTGTACACACCAATCAGCCCCAGCATTTT; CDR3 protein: CASSVHTNQPQHF
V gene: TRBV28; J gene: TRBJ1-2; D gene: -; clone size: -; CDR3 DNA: TGTGCCAGCAGTTTAGACAGTAACTATGGCTACACCTTC; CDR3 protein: CASSLDSNYGYTF